Listed here are 4 T cell receptor beta chains from one sample, sequenced in a study of blood T cell repertoires in COVID-19. Repertoires were generated with immunoSEQ multiplex PCR, while TCRdb's copy carries only in-frame clones and drops some. Altogether some 270,000 clones are present, roughly 88% being singletons, with the ten largest covering approximately 9.9%. Sequenced: peripheral blood. All receptors come from a woman in her 70s with acute or convalescent COVID-19.

The chain joins TRBV9 to TRBJ1-2; the D is unclear. Trimming cost V 7 bases and J 4 bases, with 5 bases left between them. Looked up from germline, CDR1 is SGDLS and CDR2 is YYNGEE. CDR3 length: 10 amino acids. The CDR3 region has the DNA TGTGCCAGCGTCGTCTATGGCTACACCTTC. Translated: CASVVYGYTF. Looking up the rest from reference TRBV9 and TRBJ1-2 gives the full variable domain: DSGVTQTPKHLITATGQRVTLRCSPRSGDLSVYWYQQSLDQGLQFLIQYYNGEERAKGNILERFSAQQFPDLHSELNLSSLELGDSALYFCASVVYGYTFGSGTRLTVV.

The rearrangement joins TRBV30 to TRBJ1-2; D is undetermined. The CDR3 is made up of 11 amino acids. V shed 8 bases and J shed 8 bases, with 15 bases lying between them. Per the germline V gene, CDR1 is GTSNPN and CDR2 is SVGIG (reference sequence). The CDR3 DNA reads TGTGCCCCCAGCGGGGAGTTAGGCTACACCTTC. Amino acid sequence: CAPSGELGYTF. Filled out from reference TRBV30 and TRBJ1-2, the complete variable domain reads SQTIHQWPATLVQPVGSPLSLECTVEGTSNPNLYWYRQAAGRGLQLLFYSVGIGQISSEVPQNLSASRPQDRQFILSSKKLLLSDSGFYLCAPSGELGYTFGSGTRLTVV.

The rearrangement joins TRBV7-2 to TRBJ1-5; 9 bases align to TRBD1. J was trimmed by 5 bases and V by 4 bases; bases with no gene match: 6. Germline V gene sequence: CDR1 SGHTA, CDR2 FQGNSA. The CDR3 totals 15 residues. The CDR3 DNA reads TGTGCCAGCAGCTGGACAGGGGTAACGGATCAGCCCCAGCATTTT. It codes for CASSWTGVTDQPQHF.

This chain connects TRBV24-1 to TRBJ2-5; the match to TRBD2 covers 13 bases. CDR3 size: 17 residues. CDR1 is KGHDR, CDR2 SFDVKD, per germline. Unmatched junction bases numbered 7, after V lost 2 bases and J lost 5 bases. The CDR3 DNA sequence: TGTGCCACCAGTGATTCCACGAGGACTAGCGGGGGTGAGACCCAGTACTTC. Protein: CATSDSTRTSGGETQYF.